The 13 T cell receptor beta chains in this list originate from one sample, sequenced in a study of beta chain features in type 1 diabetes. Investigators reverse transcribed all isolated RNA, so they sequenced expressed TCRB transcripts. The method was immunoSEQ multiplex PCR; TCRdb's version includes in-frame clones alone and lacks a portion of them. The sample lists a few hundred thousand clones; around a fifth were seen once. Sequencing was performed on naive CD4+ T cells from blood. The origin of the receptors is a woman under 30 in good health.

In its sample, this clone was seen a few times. The CDR3 DNA reads as TGCGCCAGCAGCCGAGCAACCCAGAACACCGGGGAGCTGTTTTTT. Protein sequence: CASSRATQNTGELFF. The J gene is TRBJ2-2, the V gene TRBV4-3; D is unclear. Germline loops: CDR1 LGHNA, CDR2 YSLEER. This CDR3 has 15 residues. Trimming took off 4 bases at V and 1 base at J, with 10 bases between the two ends.

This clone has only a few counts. The CDR3 DNA sequence: TGTGCCAGCAGCCAAGATCGGCAGGGGCGCGAGCAGTACTTC. It yields the protein CASSQDRQGREQYF. This sequence joins TRBV14 and TRBJ2-7, with D tentatively TRBD1 (6 bases). V shed 0 bases and J shed 6 bases, with 12 bases lying between them. Germline CDR1 SGHDN, CDR2 FVKESK. The CDR3 runs 14 residues. The complete variable domain, with remaining parts taken from reference TRBV14 and TRBJ2-7, reads EAGVTQFPSHSVIEKGQTVTLRCDPISGHDNLYWYRRVMGKEIKFLLHFVKESKQDESGMPNNRFLAERTGGTYSTLKVQPAELEDSGVYFCASSQDRQGREQYFGPGTRLTVT.

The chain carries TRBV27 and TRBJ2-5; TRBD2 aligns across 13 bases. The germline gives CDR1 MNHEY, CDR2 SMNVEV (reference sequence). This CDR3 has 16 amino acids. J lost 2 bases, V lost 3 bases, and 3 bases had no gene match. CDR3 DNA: TGTGCCAGCAGTTTGCGGACTAGCGGGGGACAAGAGACCCAGTACTTC. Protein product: CASSLRTSGGQETQYF.

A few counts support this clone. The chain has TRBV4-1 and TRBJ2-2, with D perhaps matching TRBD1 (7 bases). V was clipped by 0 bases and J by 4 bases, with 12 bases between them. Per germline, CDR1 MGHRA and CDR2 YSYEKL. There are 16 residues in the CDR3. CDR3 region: CASSQEPGGRTGELFF. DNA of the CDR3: TGCGCCAGCAGCCAAGAACCAGGGGGGCGCACCGGGGAGCTGTTTTTT.

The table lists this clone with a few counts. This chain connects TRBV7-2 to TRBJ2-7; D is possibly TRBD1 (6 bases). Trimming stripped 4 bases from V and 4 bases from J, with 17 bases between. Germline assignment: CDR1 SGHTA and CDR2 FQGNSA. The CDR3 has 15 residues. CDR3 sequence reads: CASSSRDTGLYEQYF. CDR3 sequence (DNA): TGTGCCAGCAGCTCCCGGGACACCGGCCTATACGAGCAGTACTTC.

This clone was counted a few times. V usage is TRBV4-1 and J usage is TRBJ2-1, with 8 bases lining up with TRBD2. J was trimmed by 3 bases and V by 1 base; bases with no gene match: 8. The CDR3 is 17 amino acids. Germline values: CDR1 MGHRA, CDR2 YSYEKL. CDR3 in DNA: TGCGCCAGCAGCCAAGGGCCCCGGGGGGGGATCTACAATGAGCAGTTCTTC. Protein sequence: CASSQGPRGGIYNEQFF.

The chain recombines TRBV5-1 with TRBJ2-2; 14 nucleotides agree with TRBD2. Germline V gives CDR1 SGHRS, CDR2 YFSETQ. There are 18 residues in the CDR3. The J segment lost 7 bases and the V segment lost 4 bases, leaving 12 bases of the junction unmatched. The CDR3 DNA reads TGCGCCAGCAGCACGTGGGGGACTAGCGGGAGACCGAGCGGGGAGCTGTTTTTT. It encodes CASSTWGTSGRPSGELFF. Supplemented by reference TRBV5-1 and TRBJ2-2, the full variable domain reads KAGVTQTPRYLIKTRGQQVTLSCSPISGHRSVSWYQQTPGQGLQFLFEYFSETQRNKGNFPGRFSGRQFSNSRSEMNVSTLELGDSALYLCASSTWGTSGRPSGELFFGEGSRLTVL.

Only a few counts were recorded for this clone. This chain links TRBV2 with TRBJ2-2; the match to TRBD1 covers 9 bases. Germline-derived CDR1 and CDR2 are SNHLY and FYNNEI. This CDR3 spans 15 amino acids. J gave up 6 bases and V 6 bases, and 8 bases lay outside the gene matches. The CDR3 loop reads CASRTGQGGSGELFF. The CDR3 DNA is TGTGCCAGCAGGACGGGACAGGGTGGTTCCGGGGAGCTGTTTTTT.

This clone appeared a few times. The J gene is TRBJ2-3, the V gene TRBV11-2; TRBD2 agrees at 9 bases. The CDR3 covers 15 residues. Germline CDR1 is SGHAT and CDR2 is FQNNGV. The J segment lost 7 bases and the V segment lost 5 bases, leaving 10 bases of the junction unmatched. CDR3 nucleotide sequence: TGTGCCAGCAGCGCCGGCGGGGGGGCGTCGAATACGCAGTATTTT. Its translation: CASSAGGGASNTQYF. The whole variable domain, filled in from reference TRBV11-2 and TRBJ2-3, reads EAGVAQSPRYKIIEKRQSVAFWCNPISGHATLYWYQQILGQGPKLLIQFQNNGVVDDSQLPKDRFSAERLKGVDSTLKIQPAKLEDSAVYLCASSAGGGASNTQYFGPGTRLTVL.

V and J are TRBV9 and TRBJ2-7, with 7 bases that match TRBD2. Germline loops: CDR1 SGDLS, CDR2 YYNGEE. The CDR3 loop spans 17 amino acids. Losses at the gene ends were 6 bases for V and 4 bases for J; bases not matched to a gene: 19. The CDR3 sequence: CASTVGGLDLREYEQYF. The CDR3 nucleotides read TGTGCCAGCACCGTCGGGGGGTTGGACTTACGGGAGTACGAGCAGTACTTC.

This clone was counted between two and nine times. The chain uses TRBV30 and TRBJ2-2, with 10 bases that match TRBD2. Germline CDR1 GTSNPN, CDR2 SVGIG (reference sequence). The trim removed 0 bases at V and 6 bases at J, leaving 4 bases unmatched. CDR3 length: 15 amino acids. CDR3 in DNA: TGTGCCTGGAGTGTCGGGACTAGCGTGGCCGGGGAGCTGTTTTTT. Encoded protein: CAWSVGTSVAGELFF.

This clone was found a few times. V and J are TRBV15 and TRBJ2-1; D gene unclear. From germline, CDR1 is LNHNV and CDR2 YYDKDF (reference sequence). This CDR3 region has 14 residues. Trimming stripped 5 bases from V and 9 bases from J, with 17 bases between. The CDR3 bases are TGTGCCACCAGCTCCATGACGCCCACGGGTGAGCAGTTCTTC. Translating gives CATSSMTPTGEQFF. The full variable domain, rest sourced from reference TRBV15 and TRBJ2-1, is DAMVIQNPRYQVTQFGKPVTLSCSQTLNHNVMYWYQQKSSQAPKLLFHYYDKDFNNEADTPDNFQSRRPNTSFCFLDIRSPGLGDTAMYLCATSSMTPTGEQFFGPGTRLTVL.

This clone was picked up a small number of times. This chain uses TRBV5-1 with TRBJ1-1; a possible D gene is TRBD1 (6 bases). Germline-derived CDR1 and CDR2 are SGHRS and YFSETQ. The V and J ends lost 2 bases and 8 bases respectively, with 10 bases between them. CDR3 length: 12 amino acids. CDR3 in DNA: TGCGCCAGCAGCTTACAGGGATACGAAGCTTTCTTT. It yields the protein CASSLQGYEAFF. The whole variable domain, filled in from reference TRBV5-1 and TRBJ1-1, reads KAGVTQTPRYLIKTRGQQVTLSCSPISGHRSVSWYQQTPGQGLQFLFEYFSETQRNKGNFPGRFSGRQFSNSRSEMNVSTLELGDSALYLCASSLQGYEAFFGQGTRLTVV.